This TCR beta chain was sequenced during a study of T cell changes during pregnancy in multiple sclerosis. Clones were sequenced by immunoSEQ multiplex PCR, and TCRdb holds only the in-frame ones, with some missing. The top ten hold around 8% of the sample, which has 20,000 to 25,000 clones, roughly 88% seen once. From germline, CDR1 is SQVTM and CDR2 ANQGSEA. V lost 4 bases, J lost 3 bases, and 2 bases stayed unmatched. The CDR3 consists of 12 residues. Sequencing used CD8+ T cells from peripheral blood mononuclear cells, obtained in the first trimester of pregnancy. The chain has TRBV29-1 and TRBJ2-7; 8 nucleotides match TRBD1. The receptor comes from a female donor in good health, enrolled as a control in a pregnancy study. The CDR3: CSVGTGIYEQYF. The CDR3 DNA sequence: TGCAGCGTTGGGACAGGGATCTACGAGCAGTACTTC.